This T cell receptor beta chain was sequenced for a study of T cell changes during pregnancy in multiple sclerosis. Germline CDR1 reads SGHTA; CDR2 reads FQGTGA. V trimming: 0 bases; J trimming: 8 bases; junction bases outside the gene matches: 1. The CDR3 has 13 amino acids. TCRdb's copy holds only in-frame clones and misses some; the assay was immunoSEQ multiplex PCR. The sample shows tens of thousands of clones, about nine tenths of them seen only once. This clone showed up just a few times. The chain has TRBV7-3 and TRBJ1-1; TRBD1 agrees at 9 bases. This sequence was found in a female donor in good health, enrolled as a control in a pregnancy study. This specimen was CD4+ T cells from peripheral blood mononuclear cells, taken after pregnancy. The CDR3 protein is CASSLTGTGEAFF. The CDR3 DNA reads TGTGCCAGCAGCTTAACCGGGACAGGGGAAGCTTTCTTT.